The next 3 T cell receptor beta chains were all read from a single sample in a study of identical twins. TCRdb recomputed calls from the 5' RACE reads with MiXCR, one row per CDR3 protein. The table includes about 240,000 distinct CDR3 sequences, approximately 11% detected once. These records were also assigned to another study, of yellow fever vaccine responses in identical twins.

The material sequenced was memory (CD45RO+) T cells sorted from blood. These receptors came from a woman between 18 and 29 years old in good health.

V gene TRBV7-9 combines with J gene TRBJ2-1; D is perhaps TRBD1 or TRBD2 (5 bases each). The CDR3 extends over 12 amino acids. Germline CDR1 and CDR2: SEHNR and FQNEAQ (reference sequence). The germline V and J ends were trimmed by 5 bases and 4 bases, with 6 bases remaining between them. Here the CDR3 DNA reads TGTGCCAGCAGCGAGGGGTACAATGAGCAGTTCTTC. Translating gives CASSEGYNEQFF. Combining the CDR3 with reference TRBV7-9 and TRBJ2-1 gives the whole variable domain DTGVSQNPRHKITKRGQNVTFRCDPISEHNRLYWYRQTLGQGPEFLTYFQNEAQLEKSRLLSDRFSAERPKGSFSTLEIQRTEQGDSAMYLCASSEGYNEQFFGPGTRLTVL.

This chain uses TRBV6-1 with TRBJ1-2; D unresolved. The CDR3 is made up of 17 amino acids. Per the germline V gene, CDR1 is MNHNS and CDR2 is SASEGT. V was pared by 2 bases and J by 8 bases, with 24 bases between. The CDR3 loop reads CASSESLSFPMISGYTF. CDR3 nucleotides: TGTGCCAGCAGTGAATCTTTAAGTTTCCCTATGATTTCGGGCTACACCTTC.

In its sample, this clonotype was seen a few times. The CDR3, as DNA: TGCGCCAGCAGCGTGACAGGGGTCCAAGAGACCCAGTACTTC. It specifies CASSVTGVQETQYF. V and J are TRBV5-1 and TRBJ2-5; TRBD1 matches at 8 bases. CDR1 and CDR2 from the germline V gene are SGHRS and YFSETQ. The length of the CDR3 is 14 residues. V lost 4 bases to trimming and J lost 1 base; unmatched junction nucleotides: 3.